Below are 3 T cell receptor beta chains sequenced from a single sample in a study of HIV-infected patients and healthy controls. TCRdb re-derived calls from the 5' RACE reads in MiXCR, one entry per CDR3 protein. This sample has tens of thousands of distinct CDR3 sequences, with approximately 21% found just once. Specimen: CD4+ T cells from blood. The receptors were sampled from a human donor in good health.

This sequence joins TRBV5-1 and TRBJ2-1; weak D call: TRBD1 (6 bases). The V end lost 4 bases, the J end lost 6 bases, and 14 bases lay between the germline ends. Germline loops: CDR1 SGHRS, CDR2 YFSETQ. The CDR3 runs 14 residues. The CDR3 protein is CASSPDSGFNEQFF. DNA of the CDR3: TGCGCCAGCAGCCCGGACAGCGGTTTCAATGAGCAGTTCTTC.

The chain has TRBV7-9 and TRBJ2-7; D not resolved. Germline V gene lookup returns CDR1 SEHNR and CDR2 FQNEAQ (reference sequence). V shed 4 bases and J shed 6 bases, with 13 bases lying between them. The CDR3 length is 13 residues. The CDR3 sequence: CASSSTPSSEQYF. As DNA, the CDR3 is TGTGCCAGCAGCTCGACCCCGTCATCCGAGCAGTACTTC.

At least ten counts were recorded for this clonotype. This chain joins TRBV12-3 or TRBV12-4 and TRBJ1-2; D call uncertain. This CDR3 spans 14 amino acids. The V end lost 2 bases, the J end lost 4 bases, and 11 bases lay between the germline ends. The CDR3 here is CASSLTRVGYGYTF. CDR3 nucleotides: TGTGCCAGCAGTTTAACCCGGGTTGGCTATGGCTACACCTTC.